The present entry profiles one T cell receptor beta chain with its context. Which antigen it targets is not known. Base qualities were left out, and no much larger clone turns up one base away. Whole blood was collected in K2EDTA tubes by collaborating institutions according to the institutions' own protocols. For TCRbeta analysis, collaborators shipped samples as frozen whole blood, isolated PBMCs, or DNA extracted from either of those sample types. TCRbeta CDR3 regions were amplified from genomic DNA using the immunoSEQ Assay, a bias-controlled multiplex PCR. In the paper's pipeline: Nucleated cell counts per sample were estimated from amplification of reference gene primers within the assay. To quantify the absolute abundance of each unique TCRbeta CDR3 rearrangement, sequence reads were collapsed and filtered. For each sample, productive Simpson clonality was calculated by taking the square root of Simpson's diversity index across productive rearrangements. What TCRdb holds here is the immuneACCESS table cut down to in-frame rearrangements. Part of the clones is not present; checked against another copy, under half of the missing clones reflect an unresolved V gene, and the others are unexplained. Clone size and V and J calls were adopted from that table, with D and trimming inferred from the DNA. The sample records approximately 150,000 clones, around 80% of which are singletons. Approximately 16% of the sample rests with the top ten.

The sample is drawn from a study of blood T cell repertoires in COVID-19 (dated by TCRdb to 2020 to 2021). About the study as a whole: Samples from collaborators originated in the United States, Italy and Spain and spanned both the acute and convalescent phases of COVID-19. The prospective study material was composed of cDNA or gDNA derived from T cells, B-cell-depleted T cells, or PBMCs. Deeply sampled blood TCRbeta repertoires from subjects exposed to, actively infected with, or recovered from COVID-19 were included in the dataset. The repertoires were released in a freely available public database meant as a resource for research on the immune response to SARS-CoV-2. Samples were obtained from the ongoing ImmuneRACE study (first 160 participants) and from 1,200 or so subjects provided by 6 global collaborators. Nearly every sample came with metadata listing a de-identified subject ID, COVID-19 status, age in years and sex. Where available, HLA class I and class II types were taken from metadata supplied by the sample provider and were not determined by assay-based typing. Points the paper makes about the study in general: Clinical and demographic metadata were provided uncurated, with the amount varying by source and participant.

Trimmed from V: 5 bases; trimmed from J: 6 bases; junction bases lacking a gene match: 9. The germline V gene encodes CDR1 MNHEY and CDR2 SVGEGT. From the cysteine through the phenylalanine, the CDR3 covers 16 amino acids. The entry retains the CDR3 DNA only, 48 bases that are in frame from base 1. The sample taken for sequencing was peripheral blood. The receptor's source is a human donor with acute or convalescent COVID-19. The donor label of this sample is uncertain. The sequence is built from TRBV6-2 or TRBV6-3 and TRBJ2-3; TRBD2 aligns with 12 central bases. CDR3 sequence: CASSTRTSGAGDTQYF. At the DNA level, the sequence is TGTGCCAGCAGTACCCGGACTAGCGGGGCAGGGGATACGCAGTATTTT.